Following are 5 T cell receptor beta chains from one sample sequenced in a study of blood T cell repertoires in COVID-19. Clones were read by immunoSEQ multiplex PCR, and TCRdb kept only the in-frame ones, dropping some. The sample records 95,000 to 110,000 clones, less than 90% being singletons. The sample comprised peripheral blood. All receptors derive from a human donor in a cohort sampled during active COVID-19.

The chain has TRBV27 and TRBJ2-1; D is unresolved. Germline V CDR1 and CDR2: MNHEY, SMNVEV (reference sequence). V was pared by 3 bases and J by 4 bases, with 7 bases between. The CDR3 loop spans 13 amino acids. DNA for the CDR3: TGTGCCAGCAGTTTTGGCAGTTACAATGAGCAGTTCTTC. It codes for CASSFGSYNEQFF.

The V and J genes are TRBV28 and TRBJ2-1, with TRBD2 matching over 11 bases. J lost 5 bases, V lost 6 bases, and 6 bases had no gene match. Germline CDR1 reads MDHEN; CDR2 reads SYDVKM. This CDR3 region has 15 residues. Here the CDR3 reads CASRKLAGENNEQFF. For the CDR3, the DNA is TGTGCCAGCAGAAAACTAGCGGGAGAGAACAATGAGCAGTTCTTC. Combining the CDR3 with reference TRBV28 and TRBJ2-1 gives the whole variable domain DVKVTQSSRYLVKRTGEKVFLECVQDMDHENMFWYRQDPGLGLRLIYFSYDVKMKEKGDIPEGYSVSREKKERFSLILESASTNQTSMYLCASRKLAGENNEQFFGPGTRLTVL.

This clone was seen once. This sequence joins TRBV27 and TRBJ2-1; no clear D. The ends were cut back, 8 bases at V and 0 bases at J, with 8 bases in the middle. In germline, CDR1 is MNHEY, CDR2 SMNVEV (reference sequence). CDR3 length: 13 amino acids. CDR3 nucleotides: TGTGCCAGCGGCGGAAGCTCCTACAATGAGCAGTTCTTC. As protein: CASGGSSYNEQFF.

The chain recombines TRBV11-3 with TRBJ2-3; 7 nucleotides align to TRBD1. The CDR3 loop spans 16 amino acids. Germline assignment: CDR1 SGHNT and CDR2 YENEEA. The V segment lost 5 bases and the J segment 1 base; nucleotides outside the gene matches: 9. CDR3 DNA sequence: TGTGCCAGCAGCGCTGGGACAGTCGGACGCACAGATACGCAGTATTTT. Its translation: CASSAGTVGRTDTQYF.

V and J are TRBV24-1 and TRBJ1-4; TRBD1 agrees at 9 bases. CDR1 is KGHDR, CDR2 SFDVKD, per germline. The junction had 7 bases not matched to a gene; V was cut back by 7 bases and J by 8 bases. The CDR3 spans 14 residues. The CDR3 loop reads CATRTPGQGEKLFF. The DNA of the CDR3 is TGTGCCACCAGGACCCCCGGACAGGGGGAAAAACTGTTTTTT.